Listed here is a single T cell receptor (beta chain). This clonotype came up a few times. Its antigen has not been determined. Per-base quality was not reported, and no clone a single base away is much larger than it. The sample originates from a study of T-cell reconstitution after alpha-beta-depleted transplantation in children (dated by TCRdb to the mid-2010s). The study in broad terms: Using TCR repertoire profiling, the study quantitatively followed how T-cell immune reconstitution unfolded in children after TCRalphabeta/CD19-depleted allogeneic hematopoietic cell transplantation. Here is what the overall study found, with its caveats: In some patients, the high TCRbeta diversity seen at day 60 was put down to recipient T cells and intrathymic progenitors that had survived conditioning. The apparently early alphabetaT-cell count recovery about two months after transplant was reportedly dependent on only several hundred rapidly expanded clones derived from non-depleted graft cells. Over the following months the frequencies of hyperexpanded clones went down, and after one year T-cell counts and TCRbeta diversity were mostly credited to newly produced T cells.

The treatment or condition label corresponds to: allogeneic hematopoietic cell transplantation with graft depleted of TCRalphabeta T cells and CD19 B cells. The children who served as transplant recipients had been given grafts of TCRalphabeta/CD19-depleted allogeneic hematopoietic cells. Trimming costs V 6 bases and J 7 bases, and their ends lie 9 bases apart. From the cysteine up to the phenylalanine, the CDR3 has a length of 11 residues. This entry keeps only the CDR3 DNA: 33 bases, framed from base 1. The germline V gene encodes CDR1 KGHSH and CDR2 LQKENI. The receptor library was made with PCR. Sequenced on an Illumina HiSeq 2500. TCR library preparation used molecular barcoding, with unique molecular identifiers applied to normalize quantification of the TCRbeta repertoire. TCRdb redid the processing of the public reads, applying fastp at Q25 and MiXCR, and retained in-frame beta chains. Each CDR3 protein appears once, grouped with its most common genes and DNA. Here the sample has 700,000 to 950,000 distinct CDR3 sequences; about 16% occur a single time. Around 5.3% of the sample is held by the ten biggest clonotypes.

This receptor was identified in a male patient younger than 18 who had a stem cell transplant for acute lymphoblastic leukemia, so the T cells may come from the graft donor. The sequence joins TRBV18 to TRBJ1-1; the D gene assignment is ambiguous. The sample in question was PBMCs, mostly from graft donor cells, obtained 360 days after TCRalphabeta/CD19-depleted stem cell transplant. The CDR3 region has the sequence CASSLDFEAFF. The DNA is TGTGCCAGCTCGCTAGACTTTGAAGCTTTCTTT.